The TCR beta chain described here comes from a study of blood T cell repertoires in COVID-19. For the study at large: Collection of acute and convalescent COVID-19 samples took place in the United States, Italy and Spain. T cells, B-cell-depleted T cells, or PBMCs supplied cDNA or gDNA.

The CDR3 runs to 15 residues. From germline, CDR1 is SGHNT and CDR2 YYREEE (reference sequence). J gave up 4 bases and V 10 bases, and 13 bases lay outside the gene matches. Study processing details: Nucleated cell counts were estimated from reference gene primer amplification. The assay was immunoSEQ multiplex PCR, and TCRdb's table has in-frame clones only and misses some. That table is the source of V, J and clone size, and D and trimming were worked out from the DNA. The sample holds some 45,000 clones, around 79% seen once. Only a few counts were recorded for this clone. This sequence originates from a woman in her fifties or sixties with acute or convalescent COVID-19. Sequencing input: peripheral blood. The chain carries TRBV5-4 and TRBJ2-3; 9 positions agree with TRBD2. The chain's CDR3 is CACYSGGPGPDTQYF. CDR3 DNA: TGTGCCTGCTATAGCGGGGGCCCCGGTCCAGATACGCAGTATTTT.